Each of the 6 T cell receptor beta chains below was sequenced from the same sample in a study of CD8 T cells in Susac syndrome. Reverse transcription of roughly 0.5 to 1 ug RNA was performed with random hexamers. TCRdb redid the calling of the immunoSEQ multiplex PCR reads with MiXCR, one entry per CDR3 protein. This table has more than 150,000 distinct CDR3 sequences, just under 95% appearing once. Sequenced sample: CD8+ T cells from PBMCs. These receptors were obtained from a human donor with Susac syndrome.

V and J are TRBV6-5 and TRBJ2-7; no clear D gene. The CDR3 extends over 11 amino acids. Trimming pared 6 bases from V and 7 bases from J, leaving 10 bases between. The germline gives CDR1 MNHEY, CDR2 SVGAGI. The CDR3 bases are TGTGCCAGCAGCTCAGCGTTGGAGCAGTACTTC. Translated, it gives CASSSALEQYF.

The J gene is TRBJ1-6, the V gene TRBV9; D uncertain. Germline V lookup: CDR1 SGDLS, CDR2 YYNGEE. The ends were cut back, 2 bases at V and 9 bases at J, with 15 bases in the middle. The CDR3 is 15 amino acids. The CDR3 region has the DNA TGTGCCAGCAGCGTTTCGGGGTCGGACGGTTCACCCCTCCACTTT. It encodes CASSVSGSDGSPLHF. The complete variable domain, with remaining parts taken from reference TRBV9 and TRBJ1-6, reads DSGVTQTPKHLITATGQRVTLRCSPRSGDLSVYWYQQSLDQGLQFLIQYYNGEERAKGNILERFSAQQFPDLHSELNLSSLELGDSALYFCASSVSGSDGSPLHFGNGTRLTVT.

The chain recombines TRBV30 with TRBJ2-2, with TRBD1 identical over 9 bases. Germline V CDR1 and CDR2: GTSNPN, SVGIG (reference sequence). The CDR3 is 13 residues long. Germline trimming cut 4 bases from V and 7 bases from J; bases unmatched to any gene: 4. The CDR3 region has the DNA TGTGCCTGGACACAGGGGGCTAACGGGGAGCTGTTTTTT. Translating it yields CAWTQGANGELFF.

The chain combines TRBV7-2 with TRBJ1-2; D is uncertain. Germline lookup yields CDR1 SGHTA and CDR2 FQGNSA. This CDR3 is 15 amino acids long. V dropped 3 bases and J dropped 1 base, with 12 bases sitting between them. The DNA of the CDR3 is TGTGCCAGCAGCTTTACGGGCCTCAGTAACTATGGCTACACCTTC. Residues: CASSFTGLSNYGYTF.

This chain connects TRBV9 to TRBJ2-1; 9 bases align to TRBD2. V shed 0 bases and J 6 bases; nucleotides not matched to a gene: 7. This CDR3 contains 16 residues. CDR1 is SGDLS and CDR2 is YYNGEE in the germline V gene. The CDR3 sequence: CASSVGGGGAFNEQFF. CDR3 nucleotide sequence: TGTGCCAGCAGCGTAGGAGGCGGGGGGGCTTTCAATGAGCAGTTCTTC. The full variable domain, with the rest looked up from reference TRBV9 and TRBJ2-1, is DSGVTQTPKHLITATGQRVTLRCSPRSGDLSVYWYQQSLDQGLQFLIQYYNGEERAKGNILERFSAQQFPDLHSELNLSSLELGDSALYFCASSVGGGGAFNEQFFGPGTRLTVL.

This chain uses TRBV20-1 with TRBJ2-7; tentative D call: TRBD2 (5 bases). There are 13 residues in the CDR3. Trimming took 6 bases from V and 1 from J, leaving 13 bases between them. The V gene's germline CDR1 is DFQATT and CDR2 SNEGSKA (reference sequence). The CDR3 protein is CSADAAASYEQYF. DNA for the CDR3: TGCAGTGCCGACGCAGCGGCTTCCTACGAGCAGTACTTC.